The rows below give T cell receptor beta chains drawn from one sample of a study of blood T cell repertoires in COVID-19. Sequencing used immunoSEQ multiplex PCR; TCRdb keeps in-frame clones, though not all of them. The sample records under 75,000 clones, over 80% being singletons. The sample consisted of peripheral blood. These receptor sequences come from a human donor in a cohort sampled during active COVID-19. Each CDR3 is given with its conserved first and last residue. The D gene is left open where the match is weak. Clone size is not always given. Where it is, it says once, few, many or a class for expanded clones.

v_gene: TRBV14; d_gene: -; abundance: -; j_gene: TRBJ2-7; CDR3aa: CASSQGGQTYYEQYF; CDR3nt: TGTGCCAGCAGCCAAGGCGGACAGACCTACTACGAGCAGTACTTC
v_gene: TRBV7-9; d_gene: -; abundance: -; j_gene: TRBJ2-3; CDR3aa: CATGVSTGSGDTQYF; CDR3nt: TGTGCCACTGGGGTTTCAACGGGGTCGGGGGATACGCAGTATTTT
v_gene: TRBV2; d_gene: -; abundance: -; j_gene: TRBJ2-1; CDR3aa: CASGGDNEQFF; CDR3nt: TGTGCCAGCGGAGGGGACAATGAGCAGTTCTTC
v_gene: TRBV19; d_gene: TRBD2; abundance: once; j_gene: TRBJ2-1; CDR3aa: CASSITGTSGNEQFF; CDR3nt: TGTGCCAGTAGTATCACCGGGACTAGCGGGAATGAGCAGTTCTTC
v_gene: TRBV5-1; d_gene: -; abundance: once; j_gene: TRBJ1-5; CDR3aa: CASSLSPGRNQPQHF; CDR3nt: TGCGCCAGCAGCCTGTCCCCAGGGCGAAATCAGCCCCAGCATTTT
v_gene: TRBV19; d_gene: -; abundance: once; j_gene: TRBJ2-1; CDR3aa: CASRPRQLLSYNEQFF; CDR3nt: TGTGCCAGTAGGCCGAGACAGCTACTCTCCTACAATGAGCAGTTCTTC
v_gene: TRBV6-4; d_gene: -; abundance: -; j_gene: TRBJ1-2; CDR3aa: CASNHTQGADRNYGYTF; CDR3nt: TGTGCCAGCAACCATACACAGGGTGCTGATCGTAACTATGGCTACACCTTC
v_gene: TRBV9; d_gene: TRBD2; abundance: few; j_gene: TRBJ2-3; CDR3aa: CASSVPAGGGTDTQYF; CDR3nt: TGTGCCAGCAGCGTGCCTGCGGGAGGCGGAACAGATACGCAGTATTTT
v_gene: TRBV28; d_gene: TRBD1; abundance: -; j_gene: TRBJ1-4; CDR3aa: CASSSVDTGGGTNEKLFF; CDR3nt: TGTGCCAGCAGTTCCGTCGATACAGGGGGCGGCACTAATGAAAAACTGTTTTTT
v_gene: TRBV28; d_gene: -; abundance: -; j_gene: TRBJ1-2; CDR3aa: CASSLGGRTNYGYTF; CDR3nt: TGTGCCAGCAGTTTGGGGGGGAGAACTAACTATGGCTACACCTTC
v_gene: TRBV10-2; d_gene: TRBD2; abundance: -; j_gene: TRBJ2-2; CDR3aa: CASSESASGYTGELFF; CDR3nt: TGCGCCAGCAGTGAGTCGGCTAGCGGATACACCGGGGAGCTGTTTTTT